This T cell receptor (beta chain) was captured by sequencing in a study of T cell repertoires in ileal Crohn's disease. General study points: Every patient over 26.8% clonality showed endoscopic recurrence. High-frequency clones were more common in sorted CD8 than CD4 cells.

TCRdb's copy holds only in-frame clones and misses some; the assay was immunoSEQ multiplex PCR. The repertoire has about 13,000 clones, roughly 80% of them found once; the top ten carry more than 15%. Time point indicated: neoterminal ileum biopsy at postoperative endoscopy, about 6 months after surgery. For this clone: The antigen is unknown.

Material: ileal tissue. This sequence originates from an adult with Crohn's disease.

CDR3 DNA: TGTGCCAGCAGTGTCCGACAGGGGGGTACCACTGAAGCTTTCTTT. Its translation is CASSVRQGGTTEAFF. The chain employs TRBV27 and TRBJ1-1; TRBD1 matches 9 bases. Germline V gives CDR1 MNHEY, CDR2 SMNVEV (reference sequence). Unmatched junction bases numbered 8, after V lost 5 bases and J lost 4 bases. CDR3 length: 15 residues.